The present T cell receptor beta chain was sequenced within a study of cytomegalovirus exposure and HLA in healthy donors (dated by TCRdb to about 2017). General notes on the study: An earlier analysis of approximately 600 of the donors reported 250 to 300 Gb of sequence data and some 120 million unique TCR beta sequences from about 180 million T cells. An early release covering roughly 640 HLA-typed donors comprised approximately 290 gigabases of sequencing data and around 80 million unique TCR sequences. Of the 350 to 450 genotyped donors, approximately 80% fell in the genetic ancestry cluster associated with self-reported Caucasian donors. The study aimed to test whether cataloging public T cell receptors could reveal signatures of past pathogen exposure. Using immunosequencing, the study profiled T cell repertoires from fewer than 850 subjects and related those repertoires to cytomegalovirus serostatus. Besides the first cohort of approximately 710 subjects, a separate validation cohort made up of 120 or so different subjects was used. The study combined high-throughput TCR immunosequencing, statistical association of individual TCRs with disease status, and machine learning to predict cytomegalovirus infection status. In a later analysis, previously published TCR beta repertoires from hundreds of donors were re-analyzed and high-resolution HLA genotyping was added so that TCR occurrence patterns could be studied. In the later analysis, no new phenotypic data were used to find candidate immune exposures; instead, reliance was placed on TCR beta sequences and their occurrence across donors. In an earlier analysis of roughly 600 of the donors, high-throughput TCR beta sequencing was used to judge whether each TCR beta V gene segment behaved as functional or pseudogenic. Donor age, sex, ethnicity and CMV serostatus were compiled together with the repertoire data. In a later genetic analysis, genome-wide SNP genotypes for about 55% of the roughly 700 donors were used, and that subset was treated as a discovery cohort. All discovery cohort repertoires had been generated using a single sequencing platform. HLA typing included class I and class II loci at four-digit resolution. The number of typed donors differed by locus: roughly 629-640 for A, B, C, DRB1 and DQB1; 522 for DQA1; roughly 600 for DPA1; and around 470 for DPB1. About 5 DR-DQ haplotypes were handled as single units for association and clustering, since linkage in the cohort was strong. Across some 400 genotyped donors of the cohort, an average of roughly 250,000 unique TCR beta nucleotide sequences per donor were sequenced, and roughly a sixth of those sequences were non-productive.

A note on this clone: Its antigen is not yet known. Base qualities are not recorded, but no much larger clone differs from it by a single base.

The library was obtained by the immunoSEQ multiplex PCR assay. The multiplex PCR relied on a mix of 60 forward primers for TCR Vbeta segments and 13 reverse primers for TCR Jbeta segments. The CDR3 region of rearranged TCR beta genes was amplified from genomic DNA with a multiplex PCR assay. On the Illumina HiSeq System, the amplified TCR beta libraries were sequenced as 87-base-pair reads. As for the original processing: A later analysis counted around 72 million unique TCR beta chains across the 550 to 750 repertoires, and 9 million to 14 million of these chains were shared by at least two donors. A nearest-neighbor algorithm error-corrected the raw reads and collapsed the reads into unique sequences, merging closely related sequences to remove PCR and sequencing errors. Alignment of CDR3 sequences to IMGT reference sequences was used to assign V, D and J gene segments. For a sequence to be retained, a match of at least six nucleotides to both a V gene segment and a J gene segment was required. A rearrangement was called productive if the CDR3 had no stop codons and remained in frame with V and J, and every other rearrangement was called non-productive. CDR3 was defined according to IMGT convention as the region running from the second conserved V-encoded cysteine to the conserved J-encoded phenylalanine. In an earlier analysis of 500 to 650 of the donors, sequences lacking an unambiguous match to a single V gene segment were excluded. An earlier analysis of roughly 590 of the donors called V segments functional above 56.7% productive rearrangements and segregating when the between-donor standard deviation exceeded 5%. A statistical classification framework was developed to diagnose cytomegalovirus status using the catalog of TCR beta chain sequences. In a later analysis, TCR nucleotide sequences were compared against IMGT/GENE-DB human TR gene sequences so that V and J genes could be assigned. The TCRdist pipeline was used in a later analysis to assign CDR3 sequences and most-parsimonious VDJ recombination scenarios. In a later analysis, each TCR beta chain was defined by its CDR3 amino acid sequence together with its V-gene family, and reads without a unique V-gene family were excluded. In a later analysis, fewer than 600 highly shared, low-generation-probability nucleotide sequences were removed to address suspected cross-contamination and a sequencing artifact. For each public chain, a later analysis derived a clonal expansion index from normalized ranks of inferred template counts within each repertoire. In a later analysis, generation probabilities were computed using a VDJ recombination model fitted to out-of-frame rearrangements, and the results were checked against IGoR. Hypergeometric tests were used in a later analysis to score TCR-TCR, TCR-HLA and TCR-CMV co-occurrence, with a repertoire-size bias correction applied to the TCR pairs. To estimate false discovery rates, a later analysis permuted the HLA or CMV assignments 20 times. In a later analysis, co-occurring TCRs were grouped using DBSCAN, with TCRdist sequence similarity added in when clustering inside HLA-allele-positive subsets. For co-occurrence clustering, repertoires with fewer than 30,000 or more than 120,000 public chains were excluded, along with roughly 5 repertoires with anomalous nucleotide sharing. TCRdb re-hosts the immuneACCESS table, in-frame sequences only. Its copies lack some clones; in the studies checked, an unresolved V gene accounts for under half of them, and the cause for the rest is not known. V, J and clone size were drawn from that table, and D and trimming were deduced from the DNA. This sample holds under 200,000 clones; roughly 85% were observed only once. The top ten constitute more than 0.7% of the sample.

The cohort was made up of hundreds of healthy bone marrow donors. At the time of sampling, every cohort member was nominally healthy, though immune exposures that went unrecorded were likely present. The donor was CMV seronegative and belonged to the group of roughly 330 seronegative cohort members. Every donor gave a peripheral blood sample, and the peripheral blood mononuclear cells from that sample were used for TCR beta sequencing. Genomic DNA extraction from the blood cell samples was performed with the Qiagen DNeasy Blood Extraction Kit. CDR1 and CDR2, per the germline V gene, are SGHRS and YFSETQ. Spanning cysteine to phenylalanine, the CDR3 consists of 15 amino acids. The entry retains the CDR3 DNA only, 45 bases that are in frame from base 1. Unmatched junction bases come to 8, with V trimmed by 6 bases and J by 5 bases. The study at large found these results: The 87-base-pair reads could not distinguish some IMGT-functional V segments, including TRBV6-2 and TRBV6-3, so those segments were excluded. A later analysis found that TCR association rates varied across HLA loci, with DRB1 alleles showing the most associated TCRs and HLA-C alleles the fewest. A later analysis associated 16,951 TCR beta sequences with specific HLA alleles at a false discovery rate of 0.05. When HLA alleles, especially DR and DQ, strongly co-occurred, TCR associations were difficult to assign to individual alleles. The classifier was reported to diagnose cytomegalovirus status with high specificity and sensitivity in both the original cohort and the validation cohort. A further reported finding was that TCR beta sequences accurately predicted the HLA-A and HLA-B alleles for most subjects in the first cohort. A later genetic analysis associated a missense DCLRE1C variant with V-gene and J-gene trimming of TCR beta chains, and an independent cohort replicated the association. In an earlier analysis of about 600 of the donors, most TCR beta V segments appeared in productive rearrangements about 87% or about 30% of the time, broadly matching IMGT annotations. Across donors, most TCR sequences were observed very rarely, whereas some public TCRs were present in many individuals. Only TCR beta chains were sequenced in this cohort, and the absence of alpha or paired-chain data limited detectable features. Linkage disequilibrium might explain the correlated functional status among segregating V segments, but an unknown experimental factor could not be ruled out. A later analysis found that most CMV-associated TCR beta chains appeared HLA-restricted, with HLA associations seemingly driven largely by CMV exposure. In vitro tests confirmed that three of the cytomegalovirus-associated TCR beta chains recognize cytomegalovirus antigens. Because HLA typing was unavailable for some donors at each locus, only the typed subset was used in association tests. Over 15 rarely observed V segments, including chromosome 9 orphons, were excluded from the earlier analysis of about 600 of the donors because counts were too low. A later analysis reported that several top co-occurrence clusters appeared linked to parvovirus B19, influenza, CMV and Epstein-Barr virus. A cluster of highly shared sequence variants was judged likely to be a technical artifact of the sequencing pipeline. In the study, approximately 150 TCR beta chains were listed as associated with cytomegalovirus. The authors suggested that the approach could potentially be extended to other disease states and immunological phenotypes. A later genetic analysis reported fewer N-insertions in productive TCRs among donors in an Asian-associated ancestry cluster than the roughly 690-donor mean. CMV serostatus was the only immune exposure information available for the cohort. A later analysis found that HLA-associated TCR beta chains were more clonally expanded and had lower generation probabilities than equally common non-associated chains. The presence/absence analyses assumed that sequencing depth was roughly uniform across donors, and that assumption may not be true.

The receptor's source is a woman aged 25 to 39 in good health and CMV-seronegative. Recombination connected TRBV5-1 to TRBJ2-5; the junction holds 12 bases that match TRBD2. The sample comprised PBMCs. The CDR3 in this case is CASIGGLAGRETQYF. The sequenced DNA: TGCGCCAGCATCGGGGGACTAGCGGGCAGGGAGACCCAGTACTTC.